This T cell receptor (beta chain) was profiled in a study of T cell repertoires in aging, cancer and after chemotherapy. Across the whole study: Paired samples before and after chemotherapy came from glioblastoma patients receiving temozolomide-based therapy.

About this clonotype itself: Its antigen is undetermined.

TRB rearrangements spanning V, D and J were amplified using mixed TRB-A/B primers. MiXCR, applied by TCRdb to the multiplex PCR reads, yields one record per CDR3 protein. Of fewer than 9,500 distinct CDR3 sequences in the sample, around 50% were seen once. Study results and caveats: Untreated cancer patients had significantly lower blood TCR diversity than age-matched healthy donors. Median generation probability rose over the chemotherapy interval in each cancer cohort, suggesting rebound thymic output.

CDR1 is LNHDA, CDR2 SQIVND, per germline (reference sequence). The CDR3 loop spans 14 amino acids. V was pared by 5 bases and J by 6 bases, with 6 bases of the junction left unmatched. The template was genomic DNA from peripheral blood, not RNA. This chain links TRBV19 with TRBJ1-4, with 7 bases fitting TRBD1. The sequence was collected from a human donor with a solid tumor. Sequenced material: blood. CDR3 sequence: CASSSGTADEKLFF. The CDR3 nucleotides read TGTGCCAGTAGTTCCGGGACAGCCGATGAAAAACTGTTTTTT.